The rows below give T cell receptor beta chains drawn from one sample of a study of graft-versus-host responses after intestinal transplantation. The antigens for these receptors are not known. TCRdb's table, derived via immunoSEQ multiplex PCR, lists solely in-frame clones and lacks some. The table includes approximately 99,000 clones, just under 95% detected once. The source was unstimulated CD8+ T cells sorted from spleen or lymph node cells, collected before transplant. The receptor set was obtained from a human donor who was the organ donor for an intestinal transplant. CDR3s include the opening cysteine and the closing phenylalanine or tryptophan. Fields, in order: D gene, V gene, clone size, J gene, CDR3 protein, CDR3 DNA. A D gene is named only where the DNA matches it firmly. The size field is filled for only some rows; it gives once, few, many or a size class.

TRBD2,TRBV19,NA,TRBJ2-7,CASSIAGGSYEQYF,TGTGCCAGTAGTATAGCCGGGGGGTCCTACGAGCAGTACTTC
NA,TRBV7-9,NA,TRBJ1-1,CASSFEDTEAFF,TGTGCCAGCAGCTTTGAGGACACTGAAGCTTTCTTT
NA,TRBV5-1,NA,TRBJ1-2,CASTLGQGYGYTF,TGCGCCAGCACATTGGGGCAGGGATATGGCTACACCTTC
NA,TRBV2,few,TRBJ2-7,CASSEYAQGYSYEQYF,TGTGCCAGCAGTGAATATGCACAGGGCTACTCCTACGAGCAGTACTTC
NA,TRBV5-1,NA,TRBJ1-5,CASRLDRFRNQPQHF,TGCGCCAGCAGACTCGACAGGTTTCGCAATCAGCCCCAGCATTTT
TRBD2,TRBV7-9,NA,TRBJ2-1,CAAERGYNEQFF,TGTGCCGCTGAGCGGGGGTACAATGAGCAGTTCTTC
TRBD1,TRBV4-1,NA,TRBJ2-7,CASSLVPGQGLYEQYF,TGCGCCAGCAGCCTGGTGCCGGGACAGGGGTTGTACGAGCAGTACTTC
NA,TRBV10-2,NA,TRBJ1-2,CASSVKGAVISYGYTF,TGCGCCAGCAGTGTAAAAGGGGCGGTTATCAGCTATGGCTACACCTTC
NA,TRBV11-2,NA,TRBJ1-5,CASSYSRDNQPQHF,TGTGCCAGCAGCTACAGTCGGGACAATCAGCCCCAGCATTTT
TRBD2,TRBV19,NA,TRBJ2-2,CARRLAGGPNGELFF,TGTGCCAGACGGCTAGCGGGAGGGCCGAACGGGGAGCTGTTTTTT
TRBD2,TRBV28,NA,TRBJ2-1,CASSSFKLAGGSYNEQFF,TGTGCCAGCAGTTCCTTCAAACTAGCGGGAGGATCCTACAATGAGCAGTTCTTC
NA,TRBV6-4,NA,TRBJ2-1,CASSITPTYNEQFF,TGTGCCAGCAGCATCACCCCTACCTACAATGAGCAGTTCTTC
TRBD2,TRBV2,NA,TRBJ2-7,CASSELGLAGVYEQYF,TGTGCCAGCAGTGAACTTGGCCTAGCGGGAGTCTACGAGCAGTACTTC
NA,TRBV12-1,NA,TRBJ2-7,CASSFRDSYEQYF,TGTGCCAGCAGCTTTAGGGACAGCTACGAGCAGTACTTC
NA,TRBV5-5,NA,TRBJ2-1,CASSPVRGADEQFF,TGTGCCAGCAGCCCGGTCCGGGGGGCCGATGAGCAGTTCTTC
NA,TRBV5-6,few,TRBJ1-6,CASSPGQNSPLHF,TGTGCCAGCAGCCCCGGACAGAATTCACCCCTCCACTTT
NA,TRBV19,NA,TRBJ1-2,CASSMVDSRLRGYTF,TGTGCCAGTAGTATGGTCGACAGTCGGCTTCGGGGCTACACCTTC
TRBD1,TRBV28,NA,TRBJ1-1,CASSLTGENTEAFF,TGTGCCAGCAGTTTAACAGGGGAAAACACTGAAGCTTTCTTT
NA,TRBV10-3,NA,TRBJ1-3,CAITPSDSTVANTIYF,TGTGCCATCACCCCTTCGGACTCAACCGTGGCAAACACCATATATTTT
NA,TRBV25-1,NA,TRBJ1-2,CASSDPPDSDNYGYTF,TGTGCCAGCAGTGATCCCCCTGACAGTGATAACTATGGCTACACCTTC
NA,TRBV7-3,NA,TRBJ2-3,CASSLGGGPDTQYF,TGTGCCAGCAGCTTAGGAGGGGGCCCAGATACGCAGTATTTT
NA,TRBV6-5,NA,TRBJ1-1,CASSESGGTEAFF,TGTGCCAGCAGTGAAAGCGGGGGAACTGAAGCTTTCTTT
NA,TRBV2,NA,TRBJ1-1,CASRVDSLTEAFF,TGTGCCAGCAGGGTGGACAGTCTCACTGAAGCTTTCTTT
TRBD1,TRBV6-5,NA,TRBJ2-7,CASSYSDRVEQYF,TGTGCCAGCAGTTACTCGGACAGGGTTGAGCAGTACTTC
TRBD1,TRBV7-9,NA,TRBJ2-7,CASSRGRLASEQYF,TGTGCCAGCAGCAGGGGGCGGCTAGCCAGCGAGCAGTACTTC
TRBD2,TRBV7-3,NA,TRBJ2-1,CASSPGTSWAPGEQFF,TGTGCCAGCAGCCCCGGGACTAGTTGGGCCCCAGGTGAGCAGTTCTTC
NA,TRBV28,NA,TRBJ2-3,CATALRRYRAGLGDTQYF,TGTGCCACCGCGTTAAGGCGCTACAGGGCTGGACTCGGAGATACGCAGTATTTT
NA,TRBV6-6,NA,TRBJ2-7,CASSNSFTSSYEQYF,TGTGCCAGCAGTAACAGTTTTACCAGCTCCTACGAGCAGTACTTC
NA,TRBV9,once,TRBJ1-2,CASSVASGYGYTF,TGTGCCAGCAGCGTAGCGTCAGGCTATGGCTACACCTTC
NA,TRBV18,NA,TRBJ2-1,CASSPPGGSVYNEQFF,TGTGCCAGCTCACCACCGGGTGGGAGCGTGTACAATGAGCAGTTCTTC
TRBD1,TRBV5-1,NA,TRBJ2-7,CASSPGQGPYEQYF,TGCGCCAGCAGCCCCGGACAGGGCCCCTACGAGCAGTACTTC
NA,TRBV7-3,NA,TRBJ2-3,CASSLIGAPDTQYF,TGTGCCAGCAGCTTAATTGGGGCCCCAGATACGCAGTATTTT
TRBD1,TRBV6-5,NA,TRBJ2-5,CASSWGTGKETQYF,TGTGCCAGCAGTTGGGGGACAGGGAAAGAGACCCAGTACTTC
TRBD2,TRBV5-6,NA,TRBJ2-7,CASSPGEREIYEQYF,TGTGCCAGCAGCCCGGGGGAGCGGGAGATCTACGAGCAGTACTTC
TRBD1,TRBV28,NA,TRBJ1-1,CTSSPLGTGLDTEAFF,TGTACCAGCAGTCCCCTTGGGACAGGGTTAGACACTGAAGCTTTCTTT
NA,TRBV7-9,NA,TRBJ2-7,CASSPRQESYEQYF,TGTGCCAGCAGCCCCCGGCAGGAATCCTACGAGCAGTACTTC